A single sample is the source of the 27 T cell receptor beta chains below, sequenced in a study of circulating and synovial CD4+ cells in juvenile arthritis. TCRdb's table, derived via immunoSEQ multiplex PCR, lists solely in-frame clones and lacks some. The table lists some 15,000 clones, 91% of them singletons. Sequenced material: CD4+ T cells from blood. The receptors here all came from a human donor with juvenile idiopathic arthritis.

The rearrangement uses TRBV11-2 and TRBJ1-2, with 9 bases matching TRBD1. V dropped 5 bases and J dropped 5; count of bases not matched to a gene: 12. The CDR3 totals 16 residues. Germline V gene sequence: CDR1 SGHAT, CDR2 FQNNGV. CDR3 DNA: TGTGCCAGCAGCAACCTGCCGGGACAGGGTTCGTATGGCTACACCTTC. Translated: CASSNLPGQGSYGYTF.

This chain links TRBV6-5 with TRBJ2-2, with D possibly matching TRBD2 (5 bases). In germline, CDR1 is MNHEY, CDR2 SVGAGI. V shed 10 bases and J shed 2 bases, with 17 bases lying between them. The CDR3 runs 15 residues. CDR3 loop: CATGKGRQNTGELFF. CDR3 in DNA: TGTGCCACGGGGAAAGGTCGTCAAAACACCGGGGAGCTGTTTTTT.

The chain employs TRBV7-9 and TRBJ2-7; D is unresolved. The CDR3 spans 11 residues. Germline CDR1 reads SEHNR; CDR2 reads FQNEAQ (reference sequence). V was clipped by 4 bases and J by 3 bases, with 4 bases between them. CDR3 loop: CASSSRYEQYF. CDR3 in DNA: TGTGCCAGCAGCTCGCGCTACGAGCAGTACTTC.

Note on this clone: Other DNA sequences within the sample encode an identical CDR3. The chain employs TRBV5-6 and TRBJ1-6; 11 bases are a match to TRBD1. Germline V lookup: CDR1 SGHDT, CDR2 YYEEEE. The CDR3 runs 16 residues. Trimming at V came to 4 bases and at J to 6 bases, leaving 6 bases not matched to a gene. CDR3 amino acids: CASSQDRGHSNSPLHF. As DNA, the CDR3 is TGTGCCAGCAGCCAGGACAGGGGGCACTCTAATTCACCCCTCCACTTT.

The V and J genes are TRBV30 and TRBJ1-1; 7 bases match TRBD1. This CDR3 region has 17 residues. The J segment lost 7 bases and the V segment lost 1 base, leaving 18 bases of the junction unmatched. Germline V gene lookup returns CDR1 GTSNPN and CDR2 SVGIG (reference sequence). The CDR3 DNA reads as TGTGCCTGGAGTGGACAGGGTATAGGGTTAGTAACTTTTGAAGCTTTCTTT. Encoded protein: CAWSGQGIGLVTFEAFF. Supplemented by reference TRBV30 and TRBJ1-1, the full variable domain reads SQTIHQWPATLVQPVGSPLSLECTVEGTSNPNLYWYRQAAGRGLQLLFYSVGIGQISSEVPQNLSASRPQDRQFILSSKKLLLSDSGFYLCAWSGQGIGLVTFEAFFGQGTRLTVV.

The V gene is TRBV10-3, the J gene TRBJ1-4, with 7 positions matching TRBD1. V trimming: 10 bases; J trimming: 5 bases; junction bases outside the gene matches: 7. The CDR3 has 13 residues. Germline CDR1 reads ENHRY; CDR2 reads SYGVKD. The CDR3 region is CATNRGQNEKLFF. DNA for the CDR3: TGTGCCACCAACAGGGGACAAAATGAAAAACTGTTTTTT.

This rearrangement joins TRBV6-1 to TRBJ2-5; D is undetermined. The CDR3 extends over 13 amino acids. The V gene lost 5 bases and the J gene lost 1 base, with 8 bases spanning the gap. Germline CDR1 is MNHNS and CDR2 is SASEGT. CDR3 amino acids: CASSSAFQETQYF. DNA of the CDR3: TGTGCCAGCAGTTCAGCGTTCCAAGAGACCCAGTACTTC.

The V and J genes are TRBV7-9 and TRBJ2-1, with 10 bases lining up with TRBD1. The CDR3 length is 15 residues. CDR1 is SEHNR, CDR2 FQNEAQ, per germline (reference sequence). V lost 1 base to trimming and J lost 6 bases; unmatched junction nucleotides: 3. The CDR3 sequence is CASSLGTGGPNEQFF. CDR3 in DNA: TGTGCCAGCAGCTTAGGGACAGGGGGTCCCAATGAGCAGTTCTTC.

The chain couples TRBV11-3 to TRBJ2-5; 10 bases align to TRBD1. V lost 1 base and J lost 3; bases outside the gene matches: 5. This CDR3 comprises 16 residues. Germline CDR1 is SGHNT and CDR2 is YENEEA. The CDR3 coding sequence is TGTGCCAGCAGCTTAGTGGTGACAGGGGGCGAAGAGACCCAGTACTTC. It translates to CASSLVVTGGEETQYF.

This chain links TRBV11-3 with TRBJ2-6; D uncertain. CDR1 and CDR2 (germline): SGHNT, YENEEA. Trimming shortened V by 2 bases and J by 2 bases, and 7 bases separated the two germline ends. The CDR3 spans 15 residues. The CDR3 DNA sequence: TGTGCCAGCAGCTTAAACTCTGCTGGGGCCAACGTCCTGACTTTC. Translated: CASSLNSAGANVLTF.

The rearrangement links TRBV18 to TRBJ1-2; 10 nucleotides agree with TRBD1. J gave up 0 bases and V 5 bases, and 6 bases lay outside the gene matches. The germline CDR1 and CDR2 sequences are KGHSH and LQKENI. The CDR3 is made up of 16 amino acids. The CDR3 protein is CASSDRGRGTNYGYTF. The CDR3 DNA reads as TGTGCCAGCTCAGACAGGGGGCGAGGAACTAACTATGGCTACACCTTC. The variable domain in full, with the rest retrieved from reference TRBV18 and TRBJ1-2, is NAGVMQNPRHLVRRRGQEARLRCSPMKGHSHVYWYRQLPEEGLKFMVYLQKENIIDESGMPKERFSAEFPKEGPSILRIQQVVRGDSAAYFCASSDRGRGTNYGYTFGSGTRLTVV.

This clone was found once. The chain carries TRBV6-5 and TRBJ2-7, with TRBD1 as a possible D gene (5 bases). This CDR3 region has 15 residues. V lost 6 bases, J lost 3 bases, and 18 bases lay in between. The germline V gene has CDR1 MNHEY and CDR2 SVGAGI. DNA of the CDR3: TGTGCCAGCAGCCTGGGGCAAATCTCGATCTACGAGCAGTACTTC. This codes for CASSLGQISIYEQYF.

The V call is TRBV28, the J call TRBJ1-5; 9 nucleotides line up with TRBD1. CDR1 and CDR2 (germline): MDHEN, SYDVKM. The CDR3 sequence is 17 residues long. Unmatched junction bases numbered 8, after V lost 4 bases and J lost 1 base. Written as DNA, the CDR3 is TGTGCCAGCAGTTCCCCGGGACAGGGTCGGAGCAATCAGCCCCAGCATTTT. Its translation is CASSSPGQGRSNQPQHF.

The genes are TRBV7-2 and TRBJ2-1; the match to TRBD2 covers 9 bases. V lost 5 bases and J lost 7; bases outside the gene matches: 15. In germline, CDR1 is SGHTA, CDR2 FQGNSA. The CDR3 is made up of 17 amino acids. The CDR3 region has the DNA TGTGCCAGCAGCCTCGGGCGGGGGGGCCGAAGCGGGAATGAGCAGTTCTTC. Its protein product is CASSLGRGGRSGNEQFF.

The chain has TRBV5-6 and TRBJ2-7; 11 nucleotides line up with TRBD2. The J segment lost 11 bases and the V segment lost 4 bases, leaving 8 bases of the junction unmatched. The CDR3 totals 13 residues. Germline V gene data show CDR1 as SGHDT and CDR2 as YYEEEE. The CDR3 DNA follows: TGTGCCAGCAGCCGCCTAGCGGGGGGTAAGGAGTACTTC. Translation: CASSRLAGGKEYF.

The chain recombines TRBV18 with TRBJ2-7; D is unresolved. Germline V lookup: CDR1 KGHSH, CDR2 LQKENI. The length of the CDR3 is 13 residues. Trimming pared 0 bases from V and 4 bases from J, leaving 7 bases between. The CDR3 DNA sequence: TGTGCCAGCTCACCACCGAGTTCTTACGAGCAGTACTTC. Protein sequence: CASSPPSSYEQYF.

The chain joins TRBV10-3 to TRBJ1-1, with D perhaps TRBD1 (5 bases). Per the germline V gene, CDR1 is ENHRY and CDR2 is SYGVKD. The CDR3 contains 13 residues. The germline V and J ends were trimmed by 10 bases and 5 bases, with 17 bases remaining between them. This CDR3 reads CATALLQGTEAFF. CDR3 coding DNA: TGTGCCACCGCGCTGCTCCAGGGTACTGAAGCTTTCTTT.

V usage is TRBV9 and J usage is TRBJ1-5; no firm D call. CDR1 is SGDLS and CDR2 is YYNGEE in the germline V gene. The CDR3 runs to 14 residues. V lost 4 bases and J lost 3, with 11 bases in between. Written as DNA, the CDR3 is TGTGCCAGCAGCTCTGGACTGACCAATCAGCCCCAGCATTTT. Translating it yields CASSSGLTNQPQHF.

The rearrangement joins TRBV5-6 to TRBJ2-5; 7 nucleotides align to TRBD1. The J call is in doubt because the DNA end fits TRBJ2-7 better. The germline CDR1 and CDR2 sequences are SGHDT and YYEEEE. This CDR3 is 13 amino acids long. CDR3 residues: CASSVDRHYEQYF. The CDR3 nucleotides are TGTGCCAGCAGCGTGGACAGGCACTACGAGCAGTACTTC.

The V call is TRBV6-5, the J call TRBJ2-1; the D gene is possibly TRBD2 (5 bases). The ends were cut back, 1 base at V and 0 bases at J, with 7 bases in the middle. CDR1 and CDR2 from the germline V gene are MNHEY and SVGAGI. The CDR3 runs 15 residues. This CDR3 is CASSYLGSSYNEQFF. CDR3 coding DNA: TGTGCCAGCAGTTACTTGGGGAGCTCCTACAATGAGCAGTTCTTC.

J is TRBJ2-1 and V is TRBV5-8, with D perhaps matching TRBD1 (7 bases). V was clipped by 3 bases and J by 0 bases, with 10 bases between them. This CDR3 spans 15 amino acids. CDR1 SGHTS and CDR2 YDEGEE come from the germline V gene. The DNA for the CDR3 is TGTGCCAGCAGCTCAGGGGGGAGCTCCTACAATGAGCAGTTCTTC. Its translation: CASSSGGSSYNEQFF.

The gene calls are TRBV19 and TRBJ2-5; possible D gene TRBD1, 5 bases. CDR1 is LNHDA and CDR2 is SQIVND in the germline V gene (reference sequence). The CDR3 runs to 14 residues. V shed 5 bases and J shed 5 bases, with 15 bases lying between them. CDR3 in amino acids: CASSDQGNRETQYF. CDR3 DNA: TGTGCCAGTAGTGACCAGGGCAATAGGGAGACCCAGTACTTC.

V gene TRBV4-3 combines with J gene TRBJ2-7; D call uncertain. Trimming removed 0 bases at V and 5 bases at J, with 8 bases between. This CDR3 has 13 residues. CDR1 and CDR2 from the germline V gene are LGHNA and YSLEER. CDR3 in amino acids: CASSQDVSHEQYF. The CDR3 DNA sequence: TGCGCCAGCAGCCAAGATGTATCCCACGAGCAGTACTTC.

The chain has TRBV27 and TRBJ1-5; D is possibly TRBD1 (6 bases). The CDR3 is made up of 13 amino acids. Germline-derived CDR1 and CDR2 are MNHEY and SMNVEV (reference sequence). DNA of the CDR3: TGTGCAACCGGGGCAGGGGCACGTCAGCCCCAGCATTTT. Residues: CATGAGARQPQHF.

The rearrangement uses TRBV5-5 and TRBJ1-2; the match to TRBD1 covers 8 bases. Germline values: CDR1 SGHKS, CDR2 YYEKEE (reference sequence). Unmatched junction bases numbered 12, after V lost 4 bases and J lost 4 bases. The CDR3 has 16 amino acids. The CDR3 DNA is TGTGCCAGCAGCCCGCTTTGGGACAGGCCTTCCTATGGCTACACCTTC. Amino acids: CASSPLWDRPSYGYTF.

The chain combines TRBV15 with TRBJ1-1; 7 bases agree with TRBD1. J lost 5 bases, V lost 2 bases, and 11 bases had no gene match. Per the germline V gene, CDR1 is LNHNV and CDR2 is YYDKDF (reference sequence). The CDR3 has 16 amino acids. This CDR3 reads CATSRPTTGEKTEAFF. In DNA, the CDR3 is TGTGCCACCAGCAGACCTACAACAGGGGAGAAAACTGAAGCTTTCTTT.

This clone was seen a single time. The chain uses TRBV10-3 and TRBJ1-3; 9 bases match TRBD1. CDR3 length: 16 residues. Germline lookup yields CDR1 ENHRY and CDR2 SYGVKD. V trimming: 3 bases; J trimming: 3 bases; junction bases outside the gene matches: 6. The CDR3 region is CAISDLGQGSGNTIYF. Here the CDR3 DNA reads TGTGCCATCAGTGACTTGGGACAGGGAAGTGGAAACACCATATATTTT.